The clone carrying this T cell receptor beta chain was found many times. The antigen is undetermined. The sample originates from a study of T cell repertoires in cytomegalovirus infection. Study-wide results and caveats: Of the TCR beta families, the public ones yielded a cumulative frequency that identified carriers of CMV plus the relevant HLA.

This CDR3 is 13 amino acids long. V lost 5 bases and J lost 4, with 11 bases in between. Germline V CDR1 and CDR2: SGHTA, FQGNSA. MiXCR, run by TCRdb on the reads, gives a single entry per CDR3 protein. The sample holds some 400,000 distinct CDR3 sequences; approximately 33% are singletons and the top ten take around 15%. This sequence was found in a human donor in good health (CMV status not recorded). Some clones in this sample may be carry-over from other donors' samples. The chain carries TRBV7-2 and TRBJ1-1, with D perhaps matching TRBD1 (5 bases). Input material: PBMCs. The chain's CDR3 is CASSPFGGTEAFF. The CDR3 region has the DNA TGTGCCAGCAGCCCCTTTGGGGGCACTGAAGCTTTCTTT.